This TCR beta chain was captured by sequencing in a study of T cells in narcolepsy. For the study at large: Patients with NT1 or NT2 and healthy control donors were enrolled. Study-level results: Same-patient CSF and blood CD4+ T cell clonotypes included HCRT-specific and TRIB2-specific autoreactive ones. Reportedly, autoreactive clonotypes were serially detected in patients' blood but not controls'.

Sequencing used immunoSEQ multiplex PCR; TCRdb keeps in-frame clones, though not all of them. Of fewer than 40,000 clones detected, roughly 87% appear once; the ten largest clones hold roughly 0.89%. As to this clone: Antigen specificity is unknown.

Germline assignment: CDR1 SEHNR and CDR2 FQNEAQ (reference sequence). V gave up 7 bases and J gave up 6 bases, with 20 bases separating them. This CDR3 is built from 15 residues. The chain links TRBV7-9 to TRBJ2-3; perhaps TRBD2 as D (5 bases). The sample was CD45RA- memory CD4+ T cells from PBMCs. The sequence derives from a human donor with narcolepsy. The CDR3 DNA follows: TGTGCCAGCACCAAATCGGAAATCCGGGGTGATACGCAGTATTTT. Translation gives CASTKSEIRGDTQYF.